This T cell receptor (beta chain) emerged from a study of OX40 agonist ivuxolimab in advanced cancers. The trim removed 5 bases at V and 2 bases at J, leaving 6 bases unmatched. The V gene's germline CDR1 is MDHEN and CDR2 SYDVKM. This CDR3 is 15 amino acids long. Turning to this clone: Its antigen is currently unknown.

Sequencing used immunoSEQ multiplex PCR; TCRdb keeps in-frame clones, though not all of them. The table has around 63,000 clones, roughly 80% seen once; the top ten hold 5% to 6%. Study-level points and caveats: Nonresponders included some who also had low normalized T-cell clonal expansion. Both CD4+ and CD8+ T cell populations in blood had undergone clonal expansion by week 6 at 0.1 to 3.0 mg/kg. Expanded peripheral T-cell antigen specificity went undetermined.

The source of this sequence is an adult with an advanced solid tumor such as melanoma, head and neck, liver or kidney cancer. The chain recombines TRBV28 with TRBJ1-2; 9 nucleotides match TRBD1. Specimen: CD4+ or CD8+ T cells sorted from blood, collected in a trial of the OX40 agonist ivuxolimab. Here the CDR3 DNA reads TGTGCCAGCAGTACAACAGGGGGCCTCAACTATGGCTACACCTTC. Protein sequence: CASSTTGGLNYGYTF.